A selection of T cell receptor beta chains follows, all from one sample in a study of human versus mouse CDR3 diversity and MHC coevolution. Some clones are missing from TCRdb's copy, which holds only in-frame ones; the method was immunoSEQ multiplex PCR. The table shows about 73,000 clones, with around 90% occurring only once. The sequenced sample consisted of naive CD4+ T cells from blood. The receptors derive from a person aged 30-69 years in good health. Each CDR3 is given with its conserved first and last residue. Fields, in order: J gene, V gene, D gene, clone size, CDR3 protein, CDR3 DNA. A D gene is named only where the DNA matches it firmly. A row's size may be missing; if present it is once, few, many or a size class.

J gene: TRBJ2-7; V gene: TRBV5-1; D gene: TRBD1; clone size: NA; CDR3 protein: CASSRDRAYEQYF; CDR3 DNA: TGCGCCAGCAGCCGGGACAGAGCCTACGAGCAGTACTTC
J gene: TRBJ1-1; V gene: TRBV19; D gene: TRBD1; clone size: NA; CDR3 protein: CASTQGQVRTEAFF; CDR3 DNA: TGTGCCAGTACCCAAGGACAGGTGAGAACTGAAGCTTTCTTT
J gene: TRBJ2-7; V gene: TRBV18; D gene: NA; clone size: once; CDR3 protein: CASSPVVAATYEQYF; CDR3 DNA: TGTGCCAGCTCACCCGTGGTAGCGGCCACCTACGAGCAGTACTTC
J gene: TRBJ2-1; V gene: TRBV6-6; D gene: TRBD2; clone size: NA; CDR3 protein: CASSKIAGGLGNEQFF; CDR3 DNA: TGTGCCAGCAGTAAGATAGCGGGAGGGCTTGGTAATGAGCAGTTCTTC
J gene: TRBJ2-5; V gene: TRBV5-1; D gene: TRBD2; clone size: NA; CDR3 protein: CASISQPAGGGETQYF; CDR3 DNA: TGCGCCAGCATCAGTCAGCCAGCGGGAGGGGGGGAGACCCAGTACTTC
J gene: TRBJ2-1; V gene: TRBV4-1; D gene: NA; clone size: NA; CDR3 protein: CASSQERDTNEQFF; CDR3 DNA: TGCGCCAGCAGCCAAGAACGGGACACCAATGAGCAGTTCTTC
J gene: TRBJ2-1; V gene: TRBV28; D gene: NA; clone size: NA; CDR3 protein: CASSSATQRTRSSYNEQFF; CDR3 DNA: TGTGCCAGCAGTTCCGCAACCCAGCGGACGCGTAGCTCCTACAATGAGCAGTTCTTC
J gene: TRBJ2-3; V gene: TRBV21-1; D gene: NA; clone size: NA; CDR3 protein: CASSKVPQGTQYF; CDR3 DNA: TGTGCCAGCAGCAAAGTCCCACAGGGGACGCAGTATTTT
J gene: TRBJ2-3; V gene: TRBV5-4; D gene: TRBD2; clone size: NA; CDR3 protein: CASSWTSGSATDTQYF; CDR3 DNA: TGTGCCAGCAGCTGGACTAGCGGGAGTGCAACAGATACGCAGTATTTT
J gene: TRBJ1-2; V gene: TRBV27; D gene: TRBD1; clone size: NA; CDR3 protein: CASRPDRGTQTYGYTF; CDR3 DNA: TGTGCCAGCAGACCGGACAGGGGGACGCAGACATATGGCTACACCTTC
J gene: TRBJ2-5; V gene: TRBV4-1; D gene: TRBD2; clone size: NA; CDR3 protein: CASILSGREGETQYF; CDR3 DNA: TGCGCCAGCATCTTAAGCGGGAGGGAAGGAGAGACCCAGTACTTC
J gene: TRBJ2-3; V gene: TRBV28; D gene: NA; clone size: once; CDR3 protein: CASRRDSTDTQYF; CDR3 DNA: TGTGCCAGCAGGCGGGACAGCACAGATACGCAGTATTTT
J gene: TRBJ2-7; V gene: TRBV5-1; D gene: NA; clone size: NA; CDR3 protein: CASSGTLSYEQYF; CDR3 DNA: TGCGCCAGCAGCGGGACACTTTCCTACGAGCAGTACTTC
J gene: TRBJ2-1; V gene: TRBV19; D gene: NA; clone size: NA; CDR3 protein: CASSPSKGNEQFF; CDR3 DNA: TGTGCCAGTAGTCCTAGCAAAGGCAATGAGCAGTTCTTC
J gene: TRBJ1-5; V gene: TRBV10-3; D gene: NA; clone size: few; CDR3 protein: CAISDTGGNQPQHF; CDR3 DNA: TGTGCCATCAGTGACACTGGAGGCAATCAGCCCCAGCATTTT
J gene: TRBJ2-1; V gene: TRBV2; D gene: TRBD2; clone size: NA; CDR3 protein: CASNSLAGGIYNEQFF; CDR3 DNA: TGTGCCAGCAATTCTCTAGCGGGAGGAATATACAATGAGCAGTTCTTC
J gene: TRBJ2-7; V gene: TRBV23-1; D gene: TRBD2; clone size: once; CDR3 protein: CASSQSSSGRAYEQYF; CDR3 DNA: TGCGCCAGCAGTCAATCGTCAAGCGGGAGAGCCTACGAGCAGTACTTC
J gene: TRBJ2-2; V gene: TRBV7-8; D gene: NA; clone size: NA; CDR3 protein: CASSSRQVGLNTGELFF; CDR3 DNA: TGTGCCAGCAGCTCTCGACAGGTCGGGTTGAACACCGGGGAGCTGTTTTTT
J gene: TRBJ1-4; V gene: TRBV11-2; D gene: TRBD1; clone size: NA; CDR3 protein: CASSTNRGGTNEKLFF; CDR3 DNA: TGTGCCAGCAGCACCAACAGGGGTGGCACTAATGAAAAACTGTTTTTT
J gene: TRBJ1-2; V gene: TRBV13; D gene: NA; clone size: once; CDR3 protein: CASSLLVVSESYGYTF; CDR3 DNA: TGTGCCAGCAGCTTACTAGTAGTCTCGGAGAGCTATGGCTACACCTTC
J gene: TRBJ1-3; V gene: TRBV19; D gene: TRBD1; clone size: NA; CDR3 protein: CASDRGVSGSTIYF; CDR3 DNA: TGTGCCAGTGACAGGGGCGTCTCTGGAAGCACCATATATTTT
J gene: TRBJ2-1; V gene: TRBV7-9; D gene: TRBD2; clone size: NA; CDR3 protein: CASSSRVGGSSYNEQFF; CDR3 DNA: TGTGCCAGCAGCTCCAGAGTGGGCGGGAGCTCCTACAATGAGCAGTTCTTC
J gene: TRBJ2-7; V gene: TRBV14; D gene: TRBD1; clone size: NA; CDR3 protein: CASSQGYRWDRGFYEQYF; CDR3 DNA: TGTGCCAGCAGCCAAGGTTACCGTTGGGACAGGGGGTTCTACGAGCAGTACTTC
J gene: TRBJ1-6; V gene: TRBV19; D gene: TRBD1; clone size: NA; CDR3 protein: CASSPDRGYNSPLHF; CDR3 DNA: TGTGCCAGTAGTCCAGACAGGGGGTATAATTCACCCCTCCACTTT
J gene: TRBJ2-1; V gene: TRBV5-6; D gene: NA; clone size: NA; CDR3 protein: CASSPGVGNEQFF; CDR3 DNA: TGTGCCAGCAGCCCAGGGGTGGGCAATGAGCAGTTCTTC
J gene: TRBJ1-5; V gene: TRBV4-1; D gene: TRBD1; clone size: NA; CDR3 protein: CASSQDGTGGVKGQPQHF; CDR3 DNA: TGCGCCAGCAGCCAAGATGGAACAGGGGGCGTTAAAGGACAGCCCCAGCATTTT
J gene: TRBJ2-5; V gene: TRBV7-3; D gene: NA; clone size: NA; CDR3 protein: CASSGSPGETQYF; CDR3 DNA: TGTGCCAGCAGCGGAAGTCCGGGAGAGACCCAGTACTTC
J gene: TRBJ2-3; V gene: TRBV30; D gene: NA; clone size: NA; CDR3 protein: CAWSVWRVEADTQYF; CDR3 DNA: TGTGCCTGGAGTGTATGGCGGGTGGAGGCAGATACGCAGTATTTT
J gene: TRBJ1-1; V gene: TRBV19; D gene: TRBD1; clone size: NA; CDR3 protein: CASSSGQGGTEAFF; CDR3 DNA: TGTGCCAGTAGTAGCGGACAGGGGGGGACTGAAGCTTTCTTT